The entry below describes one T cell receptor (beta chain). These data originate in a study of CD8+ T cells in alopecia areata. Overall study: Tofacitinib was taken orally by treated patients, and the dose was 5 to 10 mg twice daily. Tofacitinib exposure lasted 6 to 18 months, followed by 6 months off drug.

Germline V gene lookup returns CDR1 SGHAT and CDR2 FQNNGV. V was cut by 5 bases and J by 1 base, with 14 bases left in between. The CDR3 consists of 15 residues. Researchers gathered lesional scalp punch biopsies and peripheral blood from patients with alopecia areata. Researchers picked out CD4+ and CD8+ T cells from PBMCs by sorting. RNA extraction and reverse transcription yielded cDNA as sequencing template. The protocol was immunoSEQ multiplex PCR, while the TCRdb copy is restricted to in-frame clones and leaves out a portion. This table has hundreds of thousands of clones, about 60% appearing once.

This chain joins TRBV11-2 and TRBJ1-1, with D perhaps TRBD1 (5 bases). This sequence was found in a human donor with alopecia areata. Sequenced here: CD4+ T cells sorted from blood, sampled at week 0. The CDR3 DNA sequence: TGTGCCAGCAGCAAGCGCGGGGGGTCGAACACTGAAGCTTTCTTT. Encoded protein: CASSKRGGSNTEAFF.